A selection of T cell receptor beta chains follows, all from one sample in a study of response to subunit inactivated influenza vaccine. One entry per CDR3 protein results from TCRdb running MiXCR on the RT-PCR reads. The data hold over 450,000 distinct CDR3 sequences, with about an eighth observed a single time. The sample consisted of PBMCs from blood, taken about 6 weeks after vaccination. All receptors come from a man in his forties or fifties who received an inactivated influenza vaccine. Both conserved end residues are part of each CDR3.

V,CDR3
TRBV7-2,CASSQTTNSPLHF
TRBV12-3/TRBV12-4,CASQNRPSGANVLTF
TRBV5-6,CASTSPNEQYF
TRBV6-5,CASRLQGVTSEQYF
TRBV5-1,CASSTGRLGSYEQYF
TRBV5-1,CASSGGGSTDTQYF
TRBV7-9,CASSSRGRGGNEQFF
TRBV10-3,CAIESSGGATGNPTKNIQYF
TRBV19,CASSPDMNTEAFF
TRBV6-2/TRBV6-3,CASRGSTGVFEQFF
TRBV20-1,CSARGELVGARSYNEQFF
TRBV5-6,CASSLSAGLSYNEQFF
TRBV11-2,CASSLIRGRAGHEQFF
TRBV5-1,CASRRGQGRPDTQYF
TRBV12-3/TRBV12-4,CASSLGTSGRLQFF
TRBV7-9,CASSFLGSRGEQYF
TRBV12-3/TRBV12-4,CASSQRQGGETQYF